This T cell receptor beta chain came from a study of tumor and adjacent non-tumor tissue in lung cancer. Looking at the study overall: Patients comprised about a dozen adenocarcinoma, a couple of squamous cell carcinoma and 1 small cell lung cancer.

About this clonotype itself: The antigen remains unidentified. This may be a read error, as it is one base from a much larger clone.

Whole-study findings and limits: Tumor tissue had significantly higher TCR diversity than normal lung. Tumor repertoires had a smaller top 100 clone share than normal lung.

The template was RNA from unsorted bulk tissue. Newly diagnosed lung cancer patients had thoracic surgery in China, August–November 2014, without prior chemotherapy. The CDR3 sequence is 15 residues long. Germline lookup yields CDR1 DFQATT and CDR2 SNEGSKA (reference sequence). Three rounds of nested PCR, following a modified ARM-PCR protocol, produced the TCRbeta library. Using its own MiXCR run on the multiplex PCR reads, TCRdb lists one record per CDR3 protein. The sample includes about 200,000 distinct CDR3 sequences, less than 80% of them seen just once. The chain carries TRBV20-1 and TRBJ2-3; either TRBD1 or TRBD2 may fit D (5 bases each). The receptor comes from a man aged 55 to 70 with non-small cell lung cancer. The sample was lung tumor tissue. The CDR3 is CSTRIEQACTDTQYF. The CDR3 bases are TGCAGTACTAGAATTGAACAGGCCTGCACAGATACGCAGTATTTT.